The 22 T cell receptor beta chains below all came from one sample that was sequenced in a study of blood T cell repertoires in COVID-19. Produced via immunoSEQ multiplex PCR; TCRdb's table is partial and in-frame only. The data hold some 670,000 clones, with 75% to 90% observed a single time. Material: peripheral blood. The receptors shown here come from a woman between 18 and 29 years old with acute or convalescent COVID-19.

V and J are TRBV5-5 and TRBJ2-1; D not resolved. CDR1 and CDR2 (germline): SGHKS, YYEKEE (reference sequence). The CDR3 consists of 12 residues. The V end lost 0 bases, the J end lost 12 bases, and 10 bases lay between the germline ends. CDR3 loop: CASSLGVSGQFF. The CDR3 DNA reads TGTGCCAGCAGCTTGGGGGTATCGGGGCAGTTCTTC.

The rearrangement joins TRBV7-8 to TRBJ2-1, with 9 nucleotides matching TRBD2. CDR1 is SGHVS, CDR2 FQNEAQ, per germline. Trimming took 2 bases from V and 5 from J; bases not matched to a gene: 4. The CDR3 runs to 15 residues. The CDR3 protein is CASSLISGGNNEQFF. CDR3 DNA sequence: TGTGCCAGCAGCTTAATTAGCGGGGGAAACAATGAGCAGTTCTTC.

The genes are TRBV2 and TRBJ2-1; tentatively, D is TRBD1 (6 bases). Looked up from germline, CDR1 is SNHLY and CDR2 is FYNNEI. Trimming shortened V by 6 bases and J by 16 bases, and 16 bases separated the two germline ends. This CDR3 has 11 amino acids. CDR3 residues: CASRAGTLTFF. The CDR3 nucleotides read TGTGCCAGCAGAGCCGGGACATTGACTTTCTTC.

The chain has TRBV18 and TRBJ1-5; D unresolved. Germline CDR1 and CDR2: KGHSH and LQKENI. The CDR3 sequence is 14 residues long. V lost 5 bases and J 5 bases, leaving 13 bases between the germline ends. The CDR3 DNA reads as TGTGCCAGCTCAGCACTCAGTGAGGATCAGCCCCAGCATTTT. Amino acid sequence: CASSALSEDQPQHF.

The chain employs TRBV10-3 and TRBJ1-1, with D possibly matching TRBD1 (6 bases). This CDR3 region has 14 residues. From germline, CDR1 is ENHRY and CDR2 SYGVKD. Trimming removed 6 bases from V and 1 base from J, with 12 bases in between. CDR3 DNA: TGTGCCATCAGCCACAGGGATACGAACACTGAAGCTTTCTTT. It is translated as CAISHRDTNTEAFF.

The J gene is TRBJ2-4, the V gene TRBV4-2; 7 nucleotides line up with TRBD1. CDR3 length: 14 amino acids. The ends lost 1 base at V and 10 bases at J; junction bases unmatched: 7. The V gene's germline CDR1 is LGHNA and CDR2 YNFKEQ. CDR3 amino acids: CASSQGGQSPIQYF. In nucleotides, the CDR3 is TGTGCCAGCAGCCAAGGGGGACAGAGTCCAATTCAGTACTTC.

The chain couples TRBV5-5 to TRBJ2-2, with TRBD2 matching 12 bases. Germline assignment: CDR1 SGHKS and CDR2 YYEKEE (reference sequence). The CDR3 runs 17 residues. Trimming took 4 bases from V and 6 from J; bases not matched to a gene: 10. The CDR3 loop is CASSPLRPSGGAGELFF. The CDR3 nucleotides read TGTGCCAGCAGCCCACTGCGGCCTAGCGGGGGGGCCGGGGAGCTGTTTTTT.

This clone was detected only a few times. V is TRBV28 and J is TRBJ2-5; 10 nucleotides match TRBD2. Germline loops: CDR1 MDHEN, CDR2 SYDVKM. There are 16 residues in the CDR3. J was trimmed by 7 bases and V by 2 bases; bases with no gene match: 10. CDR3 in DNA: TGTGCCAGCAGTTTAACTAGCGGGGCCTCCCTGGGGACCCAGTACTTC. It yields the protein CASSLTSGASLGTQYF.

This chain joins TRBV2 and TRBJ1-2, with D unresolved. The CDR3 has 13 amino acids. The germline V and J ends were trimmed by 4 bases and 7 bases, with 13 bases remaining between them. The V gene's germline CDR1 is SNHLY and CDR2 FYNNEI. In DNA form, the CDR3 reads TGTGCCAGCAGTGTAGGGAGAAAGGGTGGCTACACCTTC. Translation gives CASSVGRKGGYTF.

The V gene is TRBV7-9, the J gene TRBJ1-2, with 10 bases matching TRBD1. This CDR3 comprises 18 residues. Germline V gives CDR1 SEHNR, CDR2 FQNEAQ (reference sequence). The V and J ends lost 5 bases and 4 bases, in that order; junction bases with no gene match: 16. The CDR3 region has the DNA TGTGCCAGCAGCGACGGACAGGGGGACCAGATTGCTCGCTATGGCTACACCTTC. Translation gives CASSDGQGDQIARYGYTF.

The V gene is TRBV28, the J gene TRBJ1-1, with TRBD1 identical over 9 bases. Germline V gene lookup returns CDR1 MDHEN and CDR2 SYDVKM. The length of the CDR3 is 17 residues. Trimming took 5 bases from V and 5 from J; bases not matched to a gene: 15. The CDR3 is CASSVPGQGLRETEAFF. The CDR3, as DNA: TGTGCCAGCAGTGTCCCGGGACAGGGTTTGAGGGAAACTGAAGCTTTCTTT.

On this clone: The junction departs from germline at one end; a sequencing error may be responsible. The rearrangement joins TRBV5-1 to TRBJ1-1, with TRBD1 matching over 7 bases. Per the germline V gene, CDR1 is SGHRS and CDR2 is YFSETQ. CDR3 length: 14 amino acids. The CDR3: CVSSLRQGGTEAFF. The CDR3 bases are TGCGTCAGCAGCTTGCGACAGGGAGGCACTGAAGCTTTCTTT.

This chain links TRBV4-3 with TRBJ1-1, with D uncertain. CDR3 length equals 14 residues. The germline V gene has CDR1 LGHNA and CDR2 YSLEER. Trimming cost V 1 base and J 0 bases, with 6 bases left between them. As DNA, the CDR3 is TGCGCCAGCAGCCAAGGAGTCATGAACACTGAAGCTTTCTTT. Translation gives CASSQGVMNTEAFF.

This clone showed up just a few times. The gene calls are TRBV2 and TRBJ2-3; TRBD2 aligns across 11 bases. The length of the CDR3 is 16 residues. Germline CDR1 and CDR2: SNHLY and FYNNEI. V lost 6 bases and J lost 0; bases outside the gene matches: 5. DNA of the CDR3: TGTGCCAGCAGCGAGACTAGCGGGGATAGCACAGATACGCAGTATTTT. Its translation is CASSETSGDSTDTQYF.

The chain joins TRBV28 to TRBJ2-7, with a weak D call TRBD1 (6 bases). Germline CDR1 is MDHEN and CDR2 is SYDVKM. The CDR3 totals 11 residues. V dropped 6 bases and J dropped 3 bases, with 6 bases sitting between them. CDR3 DNA sequence: TGTGCCAGCAGGGGACACTACGAGCAGTACTTC. Translating gives CASRGHYEQYF.

The V call is TRBV27, the J call TRBJ1-2, with TRBD1 as a possible D gene (6 bases). The CDR3 has 13 amino acids. Germline values: CDR1 MNHEY, CDR2 SMNVEV (reference sequence). Trimming took 5 bases from V and 3 from J, leaving 10 bases between them. The CDR3 nucleotides read TGTGCCAGCAGTGGGGGGGGGCACTATGGCTACACCTTC. Protein product: CASSGGGHYGYTF.

The chain recombines TRBV19 with TRBJ1-5; perhaps TRBD1 as D (5 bases). Deletions cut 7 bases from V and 3 bases from J, with 16 bases between. Germline values: CDR1 LNHDA, CDR2 SQIVND (reference sequence). The CDR3 contains 15 residues. The CDR3 loop is CASTNLQALNQPQHF. The CDR3 nucleotides read TGTGCCAGTACCAACCTACAGGCCCTCAATCAGCCCCAGCATTTT.

The chain carries TRBV6-1 and TRBJ1-2, with D perhaps TRBD1 (6 bases). This CDR3 spans 15 amino acids. V was clipped by 1 base and J by 1 base, with 10 bases between them. Germline V CDR1 and CDR2: MNHNS, SASEGT. Written as DNA, the CDR3 is TGTGCCAGCAGTGAAGGTCCAGGGGATAACTATGGCTACACCTTC. Protein: CASSEGPGDNYGYTF.

The rearrangement links TRBV3-1 (or the pseudogene TRBV3-2) to TRBJ2-1; 8 nucleotides match TRBD2. This CDR3 comprises 17 residues. J was trimmed by 6 bases and V by 2 bases; bases with no gene match: 12. CDR1 is LGHDT and CDR2 is YNNKEL in the germline V gene (reference sequence). The CDR3 sequence is CASSQYTGGAVGNEQFF. DNA for the CDR3: TGTGCCAGCAGCCAATATACCGGGGGGGCCGTAGGCAATGAGCAGTTCTTC.

Note on this clone: Other nucleotide sequences in the sample specify the same CDR3. The gene calls are TRBV12-3 or TRBV12-4 and TRBJ1-1, with D perhaps TRBD1 (5 bases). The V gene lost 5 bases and the J gene lost 3 bases, with 10 bases spanning the gap. This CDR3 is built from 13 residues. For the CDR3, the DNA is TGTGCCAGCAGTCCACAGGTTTACACTGAAGCTTTCTTT. As protein: CASSPQVYTEAFF.

V usage is TRBV5-1 and J usage is TRBJ2-7; 8 nucleotides agree with TRBD1. This CDR3 has 14 residues. The germline CDR1 and CDR2 sequences are SGHRS and YFSETQ. V lost 4 bases and J lost 1; bases outside the gene matches: 4. CDR3 protein: CASSPGGASYEQYF. The CDR3 bases are TGCGCCAGCAGCCCAGGGGGCGCGTCCTACGAGCAGTACTTC. Complete variable domain (other parts from reference TRBV5-1 and TRBJ2-7): KAGVTQTPRYLIKTRGQQVTLSCSPISGHRSVSWYQQTPGQGLQFLFEYFSETQRNKGNFPGRFSGRQFSNSRSEMNVSTLELGDSALYLCASSPGGASYEQYFGPGTRLTVT.

This clone showed up just a few times. The rearrangement links TRBV6-5 to TRBJ2-1; TRBD1 might be the D (5 bases). V shed 5 bases and J shed 5 bases, with 7 bases lying between them. Germline CDR1 MNHEY, CDR2 SVGAGI. The CDR3 extends over 12 amino acids. The DNA for the CDR3 is TGTGCCAGCAGTCCAGGGCACAATGAGCAGTTCTTC. Translated: CASSPGHNEQFF.